Sequencing of this T cell receptor (beta chain) was carried out in a study of early T cells in non-severe SARS-CoV-2 infection. The overall study: Sequencing was performed on bulk RNA from unsorted whole blood, leaving chains unpaired.

This clonotype was picked up many times. Its antigen remains unidentified. CDR1 is SGHAT and CDR2 is FQNNGV in the germline V gene. The CDR3 extends over 14 amino acids. V was pared by 3 bases and J by 0 bases, with 6 bases between. The study, taken as a whole, reports: Matches to VDJdb favored anti-spike CD8 responses and missed private and CD4 specificities.

Unique molecular identifier tags were affixed to discrete cDNA molecules. TCRdb redid the calling of the 5' RACE reads with MiXCR, one entry per CDR3 protein. Altogether around 50,000 distinct CDR3 sequences are present, roughly 6.5% being singletons, with the ten largest covering 3.9%. The source material was whole blood. This TCR was sampled from an adult who was a healthcare worker with PCR-confirmed SARS-CoV-2 infection or an uninfected control (not recorded which). The chain has TRBV11-2 and TRBJ1-3; no firm D call. CDR3 amino acids: CASSFESSGNTIYF. The CDR3 nucleotides read TGTGCCAGCAGCTTCGAGAGCTCTGGAAACACCATATATTTT. The full variable domain, rest sourced from reference TRBV11-2 and TRBJ1-3, is EAGVAQSPRYKIIEKRQSVAFWCNPISGHATLYWYQQILGQGPKLLIQFQNNGVVDDSQLPKDRFSAERLKGVDSTLKIQPAKLEDSAVYLCASSFESSGNTIYFGEGSWLTVV.